One sample yielded the 14 T cell receptor beta chains listed below, sequenced in a study of control samples from healthy donors and cancer patients. Repertoires were generated with immunoSEQ multiplex PCR, while TCRdb's copy carries only in-frame clones and drops some. Of roughly 14,000 clones in the sample, approximately 75% were seen once. Source material: formalin-fixed, paraffin-embedded tissue. These receptors were collected from a female donor with lung cancer.

The V call is TRBV7-2, the J call TRBJ1-2; no firm D call. Trimming took 0 bases from V and 4 from J, leaving 12 bases between them. CDR3 length equals 15 residues. Per germline, CDR1 SGHTA and CDR2 FQGNSA. CDR3 DNA sequence: TGTGCCAGCAGCTTAGCTCTTCGGACGGCCTATGGCTACACCTTC. Protein sequence: CASSLALRTAYGYTF.

A remark on this clone: Germline and junction disagree at one end, which may indicate a read error. The V call is TRBV9, the J call TRBJ2-3, with 7 bases aligning to TRBD1. Germline CDR1 SGDLS, CDR2 YYNGEE. The CDR3 runs 14 residues. The CDR3 region is CASSVGQSTDTQYF. The CDR3 nucleotides are TGTGCCAGCAGCGTGGGACAGAGCACAGATACACAGTATTTT.

This chain uses TRBV5-1 with TRBJ1-1; 10 nucleotides line up with TRBD1. The CDR3 is made up of 15 amino acids. The junction had 10 bases not matched to a gene; V was cut back by 4 bases and J by 7 bases. From germline, CDR1 is SGHRS and CDR2 YFSETQ. This CDR3 is CASSLRQGAGGEAFF. The CDR3 bases are TGCGCCAGCAGCCTCAGACAGGGGGCAGGCGGTGAAGCTTTCTTT.

The chain couples TRBV4-1 to TRBJ1-1; D is undetermined. Trimming stripped 0 bases from V and 5 bases from J, with 7 bases between. CDR1 and CDR2 (germline): MGHRA, YSYEKL. The CDR3 covers 13 residues. The chain's CDR3 is CASSQEAWTEAFF. CDR3 bases: TGCGCCAGCAGCCAAGAAGCGTGGACTGAAGCTTTCTTT.

In nucleotides, the CDR3 is TGTGCCGGCCGGGGTTGGGGTCAAGAGACCCAGTACTTC. It is translated as CAGRGWGQETQYF. This chain joins TRBV30 and TRBJ2-5, with D possibly matching TRBD2 (5 bases). The CDR3 has 13 residues. Germline loops: CDR1 GTSNPN, CDR2 SVGIG (reference sequence). V was pared by 8 bases and J by 2 bases, with 15 bases between.

V usage is TRBV6-2 or TRBV6-3 and J usage is TRBJ2-1; 7 nucleotides line up with TRBD2. The CDR3 has 12 residues. Germline-derived CDR1 and CDR2 are MNHEY and SVGEGT. Trimming at V came to 4 bases and at J to 7 bases, leaving 1 base not matched to a gene. In DNA, the CDR3 is TGTGCCAGCAGTTGGCGGGAGAATGAGCAGTTCTTC. This gives the protein CASSWRENEQFF.

The chain recombines TRBV19 with TRBJ1-2; D call uncertain. This CDR3 region has 13 residues. Trimming stripped 1 base from V and 0 bases from J, with 3 bases between. Germline V gene lookup returns CDR1 LNHDA and CDR2 SQIVND (reference sequence). In DNA form, the CDR3 reads TGTGCCAGTAGTATAGTAGCTAACTATGGCTACACCTTC. Amino acids: CASSIVANYGYTF.

The chain recombines TRBV6-5 with TRBJ1-5; 7 nucleotides agree with TRBD1. CDR1 and CDR2 from the germline V gene are MNHEY and SVGAGI. The CDR3 sequence is 14 residues long. V lost 6 bases and J lost 8; bases outside the gene matches: 10. The chain's CDR3 is CASRNQGQPKPQHF. CDR3 coding DNA: TGTGCCAGCAGGAATCAGGGACAGCCTAAGCCCCAGCATTTT.

The chain carries TRBV18 and TRBJ1-2; D not resolved. CDR3 size: 13 residues. Trimming pared 0 bases from V and 4 bases from J, leaving 6 bases between. Germline V CDR1 and CDR2: KGHSH, LQKENI. The chain's CDR3 is CASSPPSVYGYTF. CDR3 nucleotide sequence: TGTGCCAGCTCACCACCCTCGGTCTATGGCTACACCTTC. Looking up the rest from reference TRBV18 and TRBJ1-2 gives the full variable domain: NAGVMQNPRHLVRRRGQEARLRCSPMKGHSHVYWYRQLPEEGLKFMVYLQKENIIDESGMPKERFSAEFPKEGPSILRIQQVVRGDSAAYFCASSPPSVYGYTFGSGTRLTVV.

This clone was detected only once. The V call is TRBV2, the J call TRBJ1-2; no definite D call. Per the germline V gene, CDR1 is SNHLY and CDR2 is FYNNEI. CDR3 length: 14 residues. Deletions cut 1 base from V and 6 bases from J, with 12 bases between. DNA for the CDR3: TGTGCCAGCAGTGAAGAATTGGAATCTGATGGCTACACCTTC. This encodes CASSEELESDGYTF.

The chain is built from TRBV7-9 and TRBJ1-4; TRBD1 aligns across 7 bases. With 1 base clipped from V and 7 bases from J, the junction kept 6 bases outside the gene matches. Per germline, CDR1 SEHNR and CDR2 FQNEAQ (reference sequence). The CDR3 has 15 amino acids. The CDR3 nucleotides read TGTGCCAGCAGCTTAGGGTCTGCAGGGGGTGAAAAACTGTTTTTT. This encodes CASSLGSAGGEKLFF.

The chain uses TRBV6-5 and TRBJ2-1; 7 bases fit TRBD2. The CDR3 runs 13 residues. Trimming took 8 bases from V and 10 from J; bases not matched to a gene: 11. The germline V gene encodes CDR1 MNHEY and CDR2 SVGAGI. CDR3 in amino acids: CASGPLAVKEQFF. In nucleotides, the CDR3 is TGTGCCAGCGGTCCTCTAGCGGTAAAAGAGCAGTTCTTC.

This sequence joins TRBV4-3 and TRBJ2-1; 9 bases align to TRBD2. The V and J ends lost 1 base and 3 bases, in that order; junction bases with no gene match: 4. CDR3 length equals 16 residues. CDR1 is LGHNA, CDR2 YSLEER, per germline. CDR3 amino acids: CASSQGISGGYNEQFF. The CDR3 DNA reads TGCGCCAGCAGCCAAGGGATTAGCGGGGGCTACAATGAGCAGTTCTTC.

The CDR3 reads CASSETSGGVYEQYF. The CDR3 nucleotides read TGCGCCAGCAGCGAAACTAGCGGGGGGGTTTACGAGCAGTACTTC. This chain uses TRBV5-1 with TRBJ2-7; 13 bases map to TRBD2. The CDR3 sequence is 15 residues long. J was trimmed by 4 bases and V by 4 bases; bases with no gene match: 5. Germline lookup yields CDR1 SGHRS and CDR2 YFSETQ.